This T cell receptor (beta chain) was captured by sequencing in a study of T-cell reconstitution after alpha-beta-depleted transplantation in children. V was cut by 3 bases and J by 0 bases, with 10 bases left in between. The CDR3 has 15 amino acids. CDR1 and CDR2 (germline): KGHSH, LQKENI. TCRbeta library construction was performed incorporating unique molecular identifiers. TCRdb processed the PCR reads anew with MiXCR; each CDR3 protein has one entry. The table has 490,000 or so distinct CDR3 sequences, about 12% seen once; the top ten hold roughly 5.4%. This sequence was found in a human donor who donated a stem cell graft to a child with combined immunodeficiency. Sequenced here: PBMCs from the stem cell graft donor, sampled from the stem cell graft. The J gene is TRBJ2-3, the V gene TRBV18; D is unresolved. The CDR3 protein is CASSPIPGSTDTQYF. In DNA, the CDR3 is TGTGCCAGCTCACCGATCCCTGGGAGCACAGATACGCAGTATTTT.